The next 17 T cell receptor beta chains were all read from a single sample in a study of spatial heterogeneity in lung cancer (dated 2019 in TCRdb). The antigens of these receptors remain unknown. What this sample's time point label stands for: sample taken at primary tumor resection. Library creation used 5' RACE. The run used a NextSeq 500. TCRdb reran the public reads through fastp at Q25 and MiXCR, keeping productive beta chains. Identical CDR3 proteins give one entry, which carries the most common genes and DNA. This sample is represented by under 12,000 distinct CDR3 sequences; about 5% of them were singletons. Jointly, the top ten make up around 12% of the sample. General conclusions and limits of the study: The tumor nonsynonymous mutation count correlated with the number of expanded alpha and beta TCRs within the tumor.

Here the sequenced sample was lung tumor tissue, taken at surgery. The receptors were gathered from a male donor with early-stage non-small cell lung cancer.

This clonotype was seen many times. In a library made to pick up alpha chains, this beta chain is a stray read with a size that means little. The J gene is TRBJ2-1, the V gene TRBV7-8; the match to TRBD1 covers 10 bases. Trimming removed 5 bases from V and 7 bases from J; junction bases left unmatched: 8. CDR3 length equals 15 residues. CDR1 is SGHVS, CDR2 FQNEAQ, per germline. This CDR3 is CASSPWTGGVNEQFF. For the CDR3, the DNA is TGTGCCAGCAGCCCTTGGACAGGGGGTGTTAATGAGCAGTTCTTC.

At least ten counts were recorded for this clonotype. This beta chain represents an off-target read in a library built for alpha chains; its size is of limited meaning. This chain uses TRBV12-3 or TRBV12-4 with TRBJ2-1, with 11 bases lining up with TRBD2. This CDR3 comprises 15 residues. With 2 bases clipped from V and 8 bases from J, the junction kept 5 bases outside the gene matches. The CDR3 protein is CASSLRLAGKYEQFF. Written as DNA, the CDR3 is TGTGCCAGCAGTTTACGACTAGCGGGGAAATATGAGCAGTTCTTC.

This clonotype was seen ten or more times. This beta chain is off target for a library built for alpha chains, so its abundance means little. The CDR3 DNA reads TGTGCCAGCAAATCGGGGTTCCGCGGAGCCGAGCAGTACTTC. Protein sequence: CASKSGFRGAEQYF. The rearrangement joins TRBV28 to TRBJ2-7, with D possibly TRBD2 on 5 matching bases. Germline V CDR1 and CDR2: MDHEN, SYDVKM. V was pared by 7 bases and J by 6 bases, with 19 bases between. This CDR3 contains 14 residues. The variable domain in full, completed from reference TRBV28 and TRBJ2-7, reads DVKVTQSSRYLVKRTGEKVFLECVQDMDHENMFWYRQDPGLGLRLIYFSYDVKMKEKGDIPEGYSVSREKKERFSLILESASTNQTSMYLCASKSGFRGAEQYFGPGTRLTVT.

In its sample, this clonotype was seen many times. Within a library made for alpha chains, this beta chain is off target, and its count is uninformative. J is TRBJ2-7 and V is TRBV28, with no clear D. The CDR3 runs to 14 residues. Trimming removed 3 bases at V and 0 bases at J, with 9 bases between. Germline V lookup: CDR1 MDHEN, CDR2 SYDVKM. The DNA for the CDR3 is TGTGCCAGCAGTTTCCGATTGGGCTCCTACGAGCAGTACTTC. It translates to CASSFRLGSYEQYF.

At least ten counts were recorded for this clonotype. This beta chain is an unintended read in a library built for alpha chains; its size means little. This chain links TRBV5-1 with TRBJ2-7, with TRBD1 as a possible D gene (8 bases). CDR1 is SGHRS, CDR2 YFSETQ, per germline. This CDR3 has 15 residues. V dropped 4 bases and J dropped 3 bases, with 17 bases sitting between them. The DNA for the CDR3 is TGCGCCAGCAGCGGAGGACAGGGACTAATCTACGAGCAGTACTTC. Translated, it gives CASSGGQGLIYEQYF.

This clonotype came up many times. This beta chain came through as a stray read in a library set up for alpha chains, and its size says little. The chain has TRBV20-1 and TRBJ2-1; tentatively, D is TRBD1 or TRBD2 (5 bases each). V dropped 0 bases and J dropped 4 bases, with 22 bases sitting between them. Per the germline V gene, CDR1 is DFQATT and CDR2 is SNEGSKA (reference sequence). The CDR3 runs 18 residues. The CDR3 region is CSARDLGDGLLSYNEQFF. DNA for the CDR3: TGCAGTGCTAGAGATCTCGGGGACGGTCTGCTCTCGTACAATGAGCAGTTCTTC.

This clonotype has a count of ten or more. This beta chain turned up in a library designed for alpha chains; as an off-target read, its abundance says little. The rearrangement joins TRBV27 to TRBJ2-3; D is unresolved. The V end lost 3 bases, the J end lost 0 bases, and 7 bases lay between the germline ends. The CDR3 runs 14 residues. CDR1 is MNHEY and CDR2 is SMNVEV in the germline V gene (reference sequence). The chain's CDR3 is CASSLTISTDTQYF. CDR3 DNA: TGTGCCAGCAGTTTGACAATTAGCACAGATACGCAGTATTTT.

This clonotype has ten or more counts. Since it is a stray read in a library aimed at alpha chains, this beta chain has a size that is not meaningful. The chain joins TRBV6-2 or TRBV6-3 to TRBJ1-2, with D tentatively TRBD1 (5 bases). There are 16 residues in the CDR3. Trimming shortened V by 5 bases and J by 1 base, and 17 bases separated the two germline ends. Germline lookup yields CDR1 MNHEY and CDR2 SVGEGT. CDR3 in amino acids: CASSPRQSRLNYGYTF. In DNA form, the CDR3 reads TGTGCCAGCAGTCCTCGACAGTCGAGACTTAACTATGGCTACACCTTC.

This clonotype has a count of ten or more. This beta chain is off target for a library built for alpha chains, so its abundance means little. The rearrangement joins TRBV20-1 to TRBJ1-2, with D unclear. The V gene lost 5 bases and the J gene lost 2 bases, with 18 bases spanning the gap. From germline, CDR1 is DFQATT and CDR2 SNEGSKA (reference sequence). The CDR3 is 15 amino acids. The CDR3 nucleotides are TGCAGTGCTGACCCGGGCGGAGGTCGCAACTATGGCTACACCTTC. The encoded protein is CSADPGGGRNYGYTF.

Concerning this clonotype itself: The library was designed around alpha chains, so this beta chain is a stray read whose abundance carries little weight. Here the CDR3 DNA reads TGTGCCAGCTCACCACCGTCGGGGGCCTCCTACAATGAGCAGTTCTTC. Protein product: CASSPPSGASYNEQFF. The chain is built from TRBV18 and TRBJ2-1, with D perhaps TRBD1 or TRBD2 (6 bases each). The CDR3 runs 16 residues. V was trimmed by 0 bases and J by 0 bases, leaving 9 bases between them. Looked up from germline, CDR1 is KGHSH and CDR2 is LQKENI.

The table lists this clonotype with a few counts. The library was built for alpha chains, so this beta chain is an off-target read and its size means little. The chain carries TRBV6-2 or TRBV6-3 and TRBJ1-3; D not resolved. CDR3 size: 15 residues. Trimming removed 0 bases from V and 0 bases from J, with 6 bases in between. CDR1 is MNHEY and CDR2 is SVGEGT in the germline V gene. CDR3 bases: TGTGCCAGCAGTTACTCGAGCGGCTCTGGAAACACCATATATTTT. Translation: CASSYSSGSGNTIYF.

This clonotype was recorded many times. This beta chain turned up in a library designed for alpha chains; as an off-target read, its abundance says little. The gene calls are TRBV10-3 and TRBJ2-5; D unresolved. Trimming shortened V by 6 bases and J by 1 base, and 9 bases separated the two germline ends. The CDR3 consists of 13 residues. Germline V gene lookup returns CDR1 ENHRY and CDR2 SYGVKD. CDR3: CAIRISSQETQYF. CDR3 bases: TGTGCCATCAGGATCTCGTCCCAAGAGACCCAGTACTTC.

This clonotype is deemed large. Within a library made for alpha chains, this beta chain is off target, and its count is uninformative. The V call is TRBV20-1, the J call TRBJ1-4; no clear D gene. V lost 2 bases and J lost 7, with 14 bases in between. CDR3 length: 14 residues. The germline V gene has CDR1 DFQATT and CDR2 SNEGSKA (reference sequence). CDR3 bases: TGCAGTGCTAGACGACCCCTATCTGGTGAAAAACTGTTTTTT. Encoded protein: CSARRPLSGEKLFF.

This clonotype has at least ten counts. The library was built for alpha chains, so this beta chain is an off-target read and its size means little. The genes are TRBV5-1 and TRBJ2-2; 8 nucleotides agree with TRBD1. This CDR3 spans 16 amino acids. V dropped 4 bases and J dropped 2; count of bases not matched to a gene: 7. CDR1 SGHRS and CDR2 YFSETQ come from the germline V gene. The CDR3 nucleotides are TGCGCCAGCAGCCTCACGGGACAGGATAACACCGGGGAGCTGTTTTTT. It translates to CASSLTGQDNTGELFF.

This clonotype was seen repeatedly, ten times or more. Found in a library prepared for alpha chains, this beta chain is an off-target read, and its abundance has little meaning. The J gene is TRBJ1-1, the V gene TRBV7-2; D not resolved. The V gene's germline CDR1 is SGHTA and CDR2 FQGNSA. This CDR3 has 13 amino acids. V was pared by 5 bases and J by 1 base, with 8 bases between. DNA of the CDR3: TGTGCCAGCAGCCCCCGACGGAACACTGAAGCTTTCTTT. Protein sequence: CASSPRRNTEAFF.

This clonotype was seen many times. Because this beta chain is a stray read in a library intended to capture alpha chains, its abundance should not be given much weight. The CDR3 DNA reads as TGTGCCAGCAGTTTTTCCAGCGGGAGGTCGAATGAGCAGTTCTTC. Translation gives CASSFSSGRSNEQFF. The gene calls are TRBV12-3 or TRBV12-4 and TRBJ2-1; 9 nucleotides align to TRBD2. CDR3 length: 15 residues. The V gene end was trimmed by 3 bases and the J gene end by 7 bases; junction bases not matched to a gene: 7.

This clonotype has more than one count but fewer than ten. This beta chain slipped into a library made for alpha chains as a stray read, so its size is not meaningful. CDR3 region: CASSALPSTSGGFTSTDTQYF. CDR3 nucleotide sequence: TGTGCCAGCAGTGCCCTCCCCTCGACTAGCGGGGGCTTCACCTCCACAGATACGCAGTATTTT. The genes are TRBV6-1 and TRBJ2-3, with 12 bases aligning to TRBD2. J gave up 2 bases and V 4 bases, and 19 bases lay outside the gene matches. The CDR3 has 21 amino acids. Germline lookup yields CDR1 MNHNS and CDR2 SASEGT.